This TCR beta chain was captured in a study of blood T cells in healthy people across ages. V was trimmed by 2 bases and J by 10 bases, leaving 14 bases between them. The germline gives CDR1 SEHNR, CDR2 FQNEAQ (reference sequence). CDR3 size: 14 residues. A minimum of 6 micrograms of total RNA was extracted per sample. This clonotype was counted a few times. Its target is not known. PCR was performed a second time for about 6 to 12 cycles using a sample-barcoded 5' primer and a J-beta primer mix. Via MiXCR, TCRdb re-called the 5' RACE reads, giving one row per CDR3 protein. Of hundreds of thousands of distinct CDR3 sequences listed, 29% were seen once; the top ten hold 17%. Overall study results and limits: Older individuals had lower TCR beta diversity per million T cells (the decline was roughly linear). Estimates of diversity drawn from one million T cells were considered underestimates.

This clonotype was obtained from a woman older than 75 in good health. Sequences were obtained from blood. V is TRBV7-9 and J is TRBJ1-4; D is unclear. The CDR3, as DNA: TGTGCCAGCAGCTTAACCGACTCCGTTGGAAAACTGTTTTTT. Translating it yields CASSLTDSVGKLFF.